This record covers a single T cell receptor beta chain. V shed 7 bases and J shed 2 bases, with 12 bases lying between them. Germline CDR1 is ENHRY and CDR2 is SYGVKD. The CDR3 is made up of 14 amino acids. The sample is drawn from a study of cytomegalovirus exposure and HLA in healthy donors. PCR involved 60 Vbeta and 13 Jbeta primers. The repertoire was sequenced with immunoSEQ multiplex PCR; TCRdb's copy has only in-frame clones and lacks some. In the table there are more than 100,000 clones, around 74% of which are singletons. The J gene is TRBJ2-1, the V gene TRBV10-3; the D gene is possibly TRBD1 (5 bases). The sequence derives from a man aged 55 to 69 in good health and CMV-seropositive. Sequencing used PBMCs. The CDR3 reads CAITRVAAYNEQFF. CDR3 coding DNA: TGTGCCATCACCAGGGTCGCTGCCTACAATGAGCAGTTCTTC.